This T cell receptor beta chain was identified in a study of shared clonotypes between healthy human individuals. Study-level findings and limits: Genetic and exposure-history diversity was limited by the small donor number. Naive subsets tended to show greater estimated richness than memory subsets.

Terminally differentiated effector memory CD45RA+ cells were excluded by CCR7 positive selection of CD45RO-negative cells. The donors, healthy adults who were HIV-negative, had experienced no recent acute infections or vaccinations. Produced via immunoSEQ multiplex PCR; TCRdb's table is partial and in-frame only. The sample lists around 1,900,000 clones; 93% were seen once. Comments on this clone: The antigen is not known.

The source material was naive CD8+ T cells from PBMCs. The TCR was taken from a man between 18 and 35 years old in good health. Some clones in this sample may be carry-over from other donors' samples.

The CDR3 nucleotides read TGTGCCAGCAGGCAGACAGGGGGCTCTGGAAACACCATATATTTT. Amino acids: CASRQTGGSGNTIYF. The chain combines TRBV28 with TRBJ1-3, with 9 bases matching TRBD1. The junction had 3 bases not matched to a gene; V was cut back by 6 bases and J by 0 bases. Germline V gene lookup returns CDR1 MDHEN and CDR2 SYDVKM. The CDR3 runs 15 residues.